This T cell receptor (beta chain) was identified during a study of blood T cell repertoires in COVID-19. Study context: Sites across the United States, Italy and Spain contributed samples from acute and convalescent COVID-19. PBMCs, B-cell-depleted T cells, or T cells provided the cDNA or gDNA that made up the material.

A Seattle source enrolled patients during active infection and followed them longitudinally. Per the original data handling: The authors estimated nucleated cell counts from reference gene primer amplification. Here immunoSEQ multiplex PCR was the method, and the copy in TCRdb shows in-frame clones only, minus some. V, J and clone size were drawn from that table, and D and trimming were deduced from the DNA. This sample has roughly 320,000 clones; approximately 90% occur once, and the top ten carry just under 6.5%. CDR1 DFQATT and CDR2 SNEGSKA come from the germline V gene (reference sequence). This CDR3 region has 15 residues. V lost 3 bases to trimming and J lost 7 bases; unmatched junction nucleotides: 9.

The receptor's source is a woman aged 45 to 65 with COVID-19, enrolled during active disease. V and J are TRBV20-1 and TRBJ2-5, with 12 bases that match TRBD2. Input material: peripheral blood. The CDR3 bases are TGCAGTGCTAGTCGACTAGCGGGAGTGTTCGGGACCCAGTACTTC. It translates to CSASRLAGVFGTQYF.